This TCR beta chain appears in the sequencing data of a study of T cell repertoires in cytomegalovirus infection. V was cut by 1 base and J by 1 base, with 22 bases left in between. In germline, CDR1 is SQVTM, CDR2 ANQGSEA. The CDR3 has 18 amino acids. Each CDR3 protein is one row after TCRdb ran MiXCR on the reads. The repertoire holds approximately 630,000 distinct CDR3 sequences, 24% seen once, with 7% to 9% in the top ten. The receptor comes from a human donor in good health (CMV status not recorded). Some clones in this sample may be carry-over from other donors' samples. Sequencing input: CD8+ T cells from PBMCs. The rearrangement joins TRBV29-1 to TRBJ1-2; tentative D call: TRBD1 (5 bases). The CDR3 here is CSVEGPEPGWDLNYGYTF. As DNA, the CDR3 is TGCAGCGTTGAAGGGCCGGAGCCAGGGTGGGACCTTAACTATGGCTACACCTTC.